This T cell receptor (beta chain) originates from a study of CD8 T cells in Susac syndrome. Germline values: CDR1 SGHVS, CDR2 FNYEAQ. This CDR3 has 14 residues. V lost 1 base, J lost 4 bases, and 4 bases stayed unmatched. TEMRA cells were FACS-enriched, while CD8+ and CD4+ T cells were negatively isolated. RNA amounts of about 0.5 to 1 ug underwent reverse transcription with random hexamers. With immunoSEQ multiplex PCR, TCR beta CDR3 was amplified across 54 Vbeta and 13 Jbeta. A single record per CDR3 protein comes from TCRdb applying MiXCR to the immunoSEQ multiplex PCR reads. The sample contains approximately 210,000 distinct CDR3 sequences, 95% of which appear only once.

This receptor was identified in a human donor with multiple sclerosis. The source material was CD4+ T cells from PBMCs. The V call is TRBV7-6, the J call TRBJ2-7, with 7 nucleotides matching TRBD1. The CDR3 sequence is CASSLEGGLYEQYF. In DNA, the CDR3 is TGTGCCAGCAGCTTAGAAGGGGGCCTATACGAGCAGTACTTC.